Reported below is one T cell receptor beta chain. Its matching antigen is unknown. In the PCR, 60 Vbeta and 13 Jbeta primers were used. Assay: immunoSEQ multiplex PCR; the TCRdb copy retains only in-frame clones and omits some. Its table records around 110,000 clones. V was clipped by 6 bases and J by 5 bases, with 10 bases between them. Looked up from germline, CDR1 is DFQATT and CDR2 is SNEGSKA (reference sequence). The CDR3 is 11 amino acids. These data belong to a study of cytomegalovirus exposure and HLA in healthy donors. General study points: Most TCR sequences showed up rarely, but some public TCRs showed up in many donors. Most TCR beta V segments were productive about 90% or about 30% of the time in an earlier analysis. The CMV antigen specificity of a few CMV-associated chains was confirmed through in vitro analysis. Overall, under 200 TCR beta chains were annotated as cytomegalovirus-associated.

The origin of this receptor is a man aged 25-40 years in good health and CMV-seronegative. Sample: PBMCs. The V and J genes are TRBV20-1 and TRBJ1-2; D is uncertain. The CDR3 loop is CSAKWEYGYTF. CDR3 sequence (DNA): TGCAGTGCCAAATGGGAGTATGGCTACACCTTC.